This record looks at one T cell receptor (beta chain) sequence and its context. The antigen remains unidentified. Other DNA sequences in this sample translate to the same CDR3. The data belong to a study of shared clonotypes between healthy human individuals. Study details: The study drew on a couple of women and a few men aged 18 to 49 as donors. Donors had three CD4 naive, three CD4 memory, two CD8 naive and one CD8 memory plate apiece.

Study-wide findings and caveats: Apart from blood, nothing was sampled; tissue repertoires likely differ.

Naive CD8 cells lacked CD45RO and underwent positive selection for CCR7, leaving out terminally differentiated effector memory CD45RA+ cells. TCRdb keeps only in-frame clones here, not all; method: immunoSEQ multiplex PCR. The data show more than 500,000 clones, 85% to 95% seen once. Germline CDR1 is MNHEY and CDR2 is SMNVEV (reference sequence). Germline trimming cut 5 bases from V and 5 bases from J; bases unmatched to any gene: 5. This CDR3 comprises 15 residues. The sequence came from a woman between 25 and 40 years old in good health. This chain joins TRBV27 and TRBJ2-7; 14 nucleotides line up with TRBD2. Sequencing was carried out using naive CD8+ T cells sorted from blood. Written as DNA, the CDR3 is TGTGCCAGCAGTCCGGGGACTAGCGGGAGAGACGAGCAGTACTTC. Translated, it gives CASSPGTSGRDEQYF.